This record looks at one T cell receptor (beta chain) sequence and its context. This specimen comes from a study of PD-1 and CTLA-4 blockade in melanoma. Clones were read by immunoSEQ multiplex PCR, and TCRdb kept only the in-frame ones, dropping some. The sample has roughly 30,000 clones, about 89% seen once. This CDR3 has 14 residues. Germline V gene data show CDR1 as SQVTM and CDR2 as ANQGSEA. V lost 0 bases, J lost 7 bases, and 12 bases lay in between. This receptor was taken from a human donor with melanoma. The chain combines TRBV29-1 with TRBJ2-2; D call uncertain. The input for sequencing was CD8+ T cells from peripheral blood, taken before anti-PD-1 treatment. CDR3 amino acids: CSVEEMGTGGELFF. The CDR3 DNA reads TGCAGCGTTGAAGAAATGGGCACCGGCGGGGAGCTGTTTTTT.